This passage covers 22 T cell receptor beta chains from one sample sequenced in a study of naive and memory T cell subsets. Study results and limitations: Naive repertoires, especially CD8, held a few larger clonotypes, possibly memory cells re-expressing CD45RA.

Two oligonucleotides, mixed equimolar, formed the beta constant-region primer covering TRBC1 and TRBC2. Ligated cDNA was amplified by four rounds of PCR with nested alpha and beta constant-region primers and SP2. From the UMI-ligation and nested PCR reads, TCRdb called clonotypes with MiXCR, one entry per CDR3 protein. Among 85,000 to 130,000 distinct CDR3 sequences, around 15% were seen once, and the ten largest hold 2.8%. No antigens are known for them. Material: naive CD8+ T cells from blood. These receptors came from a human donor in good health.

The CDR3 loop is CASSVTGHIYNEQFF. Here the CDR3 DNA reads TGTGCCAGCAGCGTGACAGGTCATATCTACAATGAGCAGTTCTTC. The chain is built from TRBV9 and TRBJ2-1, with TRBD1 as a possible D gene (6 bases). With 2 bases removed from V and 3 bases from J, the gap between germline ends came to 12 bases. Germline lookup yields CDR1 SGDLS and CDR2 YYNGEE. The CDR3 extends over 15 amino acids.

This chain uses TRBV7-2 with TRBJ2-7; no definite D call. The CDR3 has 14 amino acids. The germline gives CDR1 SGHTA, CDR2 FQGNSA. V lost 4 bases, J lost 3 bases, and 13 bases lay in between. The DNA for the CDR3 is TGTGCCAGCAGCTCCTACGGCCCGGACTACGAGCAGTACTTC. Protein sequence: CASSSYGPDYEQYF.

V and J are TRBV10-3 and TRBJ2-1, with no clear D. This CDR3 has 15 residues. Germline assignment: CDR1 ENHRY and CDR2 SYGVKD. Between the trimmed V and J ends, which lost 5 bases and 0 bases, there was a span of 11 bases. DNA of the CDR3: TGTGCCATCAGTTTTACAGAGAGCTCCTACAATGAGCAGTTCTTC. Amino acid sequence: CAISFTESSYNEQFF.

CDR3 amino acids: CASSDGGTGRQPQHF. In DNA form, the CDR3 reads TGTGCCAGCAGTGACGGTGGGACAGGGAGACAGCCCCAGCATTTT. V is TRBV2 and J is TRBJ1-5, with TRBD1 identical over 9 bases. The CDR3 sequence is 15 residues long. Germline CDR1 is SNHLY and CDR2 is FYNNEI. The V segment lost 3 bases and the J segment 7 bases; nucleotides outside the gene matches: 7. Filled out from reference TRBV2 and TRBJ1-5, the complete variable domain reads EPEVTQTPSHQVTQMGQEVILRCVPISNHLYFYWYRQILGQKVEFLVSFYNNEISEKSEIFDDQFSVERPDGSNFTLKIRSTKLEDSAMYFCASSDGGTGRQPQHFGDGTRLSIL.

This clonotype turned up a few times. The rearrangement links TRBV27 to TRBJ1-6; maybe TRBD1 (5 bases). CDR1 and CDR2 from the germline V gene are MNHEY and SMNVEV (reference sequence). V was trimmed by 7 bases and J by 10 bases, leaving 17 bases between them. This CDR3 spans 14 amino acids. The DNA for the CDR3 is TGTGCCAGCACCGAACGGGGCGGGTTATCACCCCTCCACTTT. It codes for CASTERGGLSPLHF.

This clonotype was recorded at least ten times. CDR3 region: CASYFGQALGEQFF. CDR3 coding DNA: TGTGCCAGCTATTTTGGACAAGCGTTGGGTGAGCAGTTCTTC. The chain links TRBV7-9 to TRBJ2-1, with D possibly TRBD1 on 5 matching bases. Trimming pared 8 bases from V and 9 bases from J, leaving 20 bases between. Germline V gives CDR1 SEHNR, CDR2 FQNEAQ (reference sequence). This CDR3 region has 14 residues.

The chain links TRBV3-2 to TRBJ1-6. TRBV3-2 is marked as a pseudogene. This CDR3 comprises 20 residues. In DNA form, the CDR3 reads TGTGCCAGCAGCCGAAAAACCGAGGAGCAGATTTGGATTGGTAATTCACCCCTCCACTTT. It is translated as CASSRKTEEQIWIGNSPLHF.

This clonotype was recorded at least ten times. The chain links TRBV7-9 to TRBJ2-7, with 9 bases matching TRBD2. This CDR3 has 13 amino acids. Germline-derived CDR1 and CDR2 are SEHNR and FQNEAQ (reference sequence). The junction had 3 bases not matched to a gene; V was cut back by 5 bases and J by 4 bases. The CDR3 protein is CASSGTSSYEQYF. Written as DNA, the CDR3 is TGTGCCAGCAGCGGGACTAGCAGTTACGAGCAGTACTTC. The whole variable domain, remainder taken from reference TRBV7-9 and TRBJ2-7, is DTGVSQNPRHKITKRGQNVTFRCDPISEHNRLYWYRQTLGQGPEFLTYFQNEAQLEKSRLLSDRFSAERPKGSFSTLEIQRTEQGDSAMYLCASSGTSSYEQYFGPGTRLTVT.

This clonotype was picked up a small number of times. The V gene is TRBV6-2 or TRBV6-3, the J gene TRBJ2-5, with TRBD2 matching 13 bases. The germline V gene has CDR1 MNHEY and CDR2 SVGEGT. J gave up 1 base and V 6 bases, and 2 bases lay outside the gene matches. CDR3 size: 15 residues. In DNA, the CDR3 is TGTGCCAGCAGCCGGACTAGCGGGAGCCAAGAGACCCAGTACTTC. As protein: CASSRTSGSQETQYF.

There are a few counts of this clonotype. This chain connects TRBV30 to TRBJ1-1, with D hard to call. V lost 0 bases and J 4 bases, leaving 12 bases between the germline ends. Germline V CDR1 and CDR2: GTSNPN, SVGIG (reference sequence). The CDR3 length is 14 residues. The CDR3 here is CAWSVTPWGTEAFF. CDR3 coding DNA: TGTGCCTGGAGTGTAACCCCCTGGGGCACTGAAGCTTTCTTT.

The V and J genes are TRBV4-3 and TRBJ2-7; the D gene is possibly TRBD1 (5 bases). CDR3 size: 15 residues. Germline loops: CDR1 LGHNA, CDR2 YSLEER. The ends were cut back, 1 base at V and 5 bases at J, with 15 bases in the middle. CDR3 sequence reads: CASSQVGRGIDEQYF. In DNA form, the CDR3 reads TGCGCCAGCAGCCAAGTAGGAAGGGGTATTGACGAGCAGTACTTC.

The sample holds a few counts of this clonotype. The V and J genes are TRBV4-3 and TRBJ1-2; D is undetermined. The CDR3 is 17 residues long. With 1 base removed from V and 1 base from J, the gap between germline ends came to 16 bases. Germline assignment: CDR1 LGHNA and CDR2 YSLEER. The CDR3: CASSQAVADLLNYGYTF. CDR3 nucleotides: TGCGCCAGCAGCCAAGCGGTAGCCGACCTCCTTAACTATGGCTACACCTTC.

In this sample, this clonotype turned up many times. The V gene is TRBV30, the J gene TRBJ2-3, with 13 bases that match TRBD2. Germline values: CDR1 GTSNPN, CDR2 SVGIG (reference sequence). This CDR3 is built from 16 residues. The junction had 9 bases not matched to a gene; V was cut back by 3 bases and J by 6 bases. The CDR3 loop is CAWSAGLAGALDTQYF. The CDR3 DNA follows: TGTGCCTGGAGCGCCGGACTAGCGGGAGCTTTGGATACGCAGTATTTT.

The chain uses TRBV12-3 or TRBV12-4 and TRBJ2-1, with no clear D. CDR3 length equals 11 residues. With 6 bases removed from V and 10 bases from J, the gap between germline ends came to 10 bases. In DNA, the CDR3 is TGTGCCAGCAGGTCCGGAGACGAGCAGTTCTTC. The encoded protein is CASRSGDEQFF.

The chain combines TRBV20-1 with TRBJ1-1; D gene unclear. Trimming stripped 0 bases from V and 6 bases from J, with 17 bases between. The germline CDR1 and CDR2 sequences are DFQATT and SNEGSKA (reference sequence). CDR3 length: 15 amino acids. The CDR3 nucleotides read TGCAGTGCTAGAGATCTCCACACGGGTTTGGCTGAAGCTTTCTTT. This translates into CSARDLHTGLAEAFF.

The chain recombines TRBV7-9 with TRBJ2-3; no clear D gene. Germline CDR1 is SEHNR and CDR2 is FQNEAQ (reference sequence). Trimming removed 3 bases from V and 4 bases from J, with 8 bases in between. This CDR3 spans 13 amino acids. As DNA, the CDR3 is TGTGCCAGCAGCTTTAGCTTGGCAGATACGCAGTATTTT. It codes for CASSFSLADTQYF.

The chain combines TRBV28 with TRBJ2-1; 11 bases are shared with TRBD2. Germline V gene sequence: CDR1 MDHEN, CDR2 SYDVKM. The V segment lost 5 bases and the J segment 2 bases; nucleotides outside the gene matches: 14. The CDR3 has 19 residues. CDR3: CASSTLPSGGHLTYNEQFF. CDR3 nucleotide sequence: TGTGCCAGCAGTACTCTTCCTAGCGGGGGGCACCTCACCTACAATGAGCAGTTCTTC.

The chain uses TRBV11-1 and TRBJ2-1; 7 bases are a match to TRBD2. The germline CDR1 and CDR2 sequences are SGHAT and FQDESV (reference sequence). V trimming: 4 bases; J trimming: 2 bases; junction bases outside the gene matches: 11. This CDR3 is 17 amino acids long. The CDR3 region has the DNA TGTGCCAGCAGCTCAGGCTCAAGCGGGACTACCTACAATGAGCAGTTCTTC. Amino acids: CASSSGSSGTTYNEQFF.

This clonotype was picked up a small number of times. The V gene is TRBV9, the J gene TRBJ2-7; 8 bases are a match to TRBD2. The germline CDR1 and CDR2 sequences are SGDLS and YYNGEE. Trimming took 5 bases from V and 7 from J; bases not matched to a gene: 11. This CDR3 has 14 residues. The CDR3 DNA reads TGTGCCAGCAGTCAGAGCGGGGGAAGTGAGGAGCAGTACTTC. It yields the protein CASSQSGGSEEQYF.

There are a few counts of this clonotype. The V call is TRBV20-1, the J call TRBJ1-5; possibly TRBD1 for D (5 bases). The germline gives CDR1 DFQATT, CDR2 SNEGSKA (reference sequence). This CDR3 is built from 14 residues. The V end was cut by 5 bases, the J end by 6 bases, with 17 bases between. The CDR3, as DNA: TGCAGTGCTGGCCGGGACGCGGTTGGTCAGCCCCAGCATTTT. Translation gives CSAGRDAVGQPQHF.

This clonotype has a handful of counts. The gene calls are TRBV12-3 or TRBV12-4 and TRBJ2-1; a weak D match, TRBD1 (6 bases). The CDR3 consists of 13 residues. V gave up 2 bases and J gave up 8 bases, with 10 bases separating them. The DNA of the CDR3 is TGTGCCAGCAGTTTAACCAGGGGACATGAGCAGTTCTTC. Translating gives CASSLTRGHEQFF.

This clonotype was detected only a few times. The chain couples TRBV7-9 to TRBJ1-3; D is undetermined. This CDR3 region has 13 residues. Germline V gene data show CDR1 as SEHNR and CDR2 as FQNEAQ (reference sequence). In DNA form, the CDR3 reads TGTGCGGCCGGCGCCCCAACTGAAAACACCATATATTTT. Translation gives CAAGAPTENTIYF.